The sequence of this T cell receptor beta chain was determined in a study of OX40 agonist ivuxolimab in advanced cancers. The germline V gene encodes CDR1 LNHDA and CDR2 SQIVND (reference sequence). V lost 6 bases to trimming and J lost 8 bases, with 13 bases between them. The CDR3 length is 12 residues. Clones were read by immunoSEQ multiplex PCR, and TCRdb kept only the in-frame ones, dropping some. This sample yields around 13,000 clones, of which about two thirds are seen a single time; around a quarter belongs to the top ten. This sequence originates from an adult with an advanced solid tumor such as melanoma, head and neck, liver or kidney cancer. The material sequenced was CD4+ or CD8+ T cells sorted from blood, taken in a trial of the OX40 agonist ivuxolimab. The chain is built from TRBV19 and TRBJ1-1; no reliable D call. The CDR3 DNA reads as TGTGCCAGTAGGGAACCAGACCCAGAAGCTTTCTTT. This sequence encodes CASREPDPEAFF.